Listed below are T cell receptor beta chains from one sample, sequenced in a study of T-cell memory formation after mild COVID-19. In TCRdb, the 5' RACE reads were re-called with MiXCR into one record per CDR3 protein. The table records 130,000 to 150,000 distinct CDR3 sequences, about 19% of them present only once. The source material was PBMCs or a T cell subset sorted from them (not recorded which). These receptors originate from an adult woman who had mild COVID-19 (a few samples of this study predate the infection). Cell type and time point are not known. The CDR3 runs from the conserved cysteine through the conserved F or W. A D gene is named only where the DNA matches it firmly.

v_gene	d_gene	j_gene	CDR3aa
TRBV6-1	TRBD1	TRBJ1-2	CASRKDRSYGYTF
TRBV24-1	-	TRBJ2-5	CATSDSGGETQYF
TRBV7-9	-	TRBJ1-6	CASSSTGGGGNSPLHF
TRBV12-3/TRBV12-4	-	TRBJ2-7	CASSLLGYEQYF
TRBV7-6	-	TRBJ1-1	CASSFSRNTEAFF
TRBV18	-	TRBJ1-1	CASSPSSSDTFF
TRBV5-6	TRBD1	TRBJ2-2	CASSEGQGVNTGELFF
TRBV10-2	-	TRBJ2-1	CASTVRGVGQGEQFF
TRBV12-3/TRBV12-4	-	TRBJ1-1	CASSTGQTEAFF
TRBV7-6	-	TRBJ1-1	CASSLLAGSNTEAFF
TRBV6-6	-	TRBJ1-1	CATFRQGKYTEAFF
TRBV9	-	TRBJ1-6	CASSGGQSGDSPLHF
TRBV29-1	-	TRBJ2-2	CSAYYAGELFF
TRBV6-1	-	TRBJ1-1	CASTVTGNTEAFF
TRBV12-3/TRBV12-4	-	TRBJ1-4	CASSHHRDEKLFF
TRBV5-1	-	TRBJ2-7	CASSHGGTDVYEQYF
TRBV5-1	TRBD2	TRBJ2-3	CASSLALAGNTDTQYF
TRBV10-3	TRBD1	TRBJ2-1	CAISVDRGQSEQFF
TRBV12-3/TRBV12-4	-	TRBJ1-5	CASSFRRTNQPQHF
TRBV9	-	TRBJ2-1	CASSVLGRLGGEQFF
TRBV12-3/TRBV12-4	-	TRBJ2-5	CASSLWVNQETQYF
TRBV20-1	TRBD1	TRBJ2-7	CSARGSGGNEQYF
TRBV30	-	TRBJ1-5	CAWSVIRSGQPQHF
TRBV5-5	-	TRBJ2-1	CASSLTPPDPDEQFF
TRBV29-1	-	TRBJ2-7	CSVEDRGSYEQYF
TRBV5-1	TRBD2	TRBJ2-1	CASSSGGSPEQFF
TRBV7-9	-	TRBJ2-7	CASSQDTYEQYF
TRBV4-3	-	TRBJ1-1	CASSQDRDIEAFF